Below are 8 T cell receptor beta chains sequenced from a single sample in a study of blood T cell repertoires in COVID-19. TCRdb's table, derived via immunoSEQ multiplex PCR, lists solely in-frame clones and lacks some. This sample has some 250,000 clones; around four fifths occur once, and the top ten carry around 8.1%. The sample comprised peripheral blood. The receptors were sampled from a middle-aged man with active or convalescent COVID-19.

The chain combines TRBV7-3 with TRBJ2-5, with 8 bases aligning to TRBD2. Germline CDR1 SGHTA, CDR2 FQGTGA. The CDR3 is made up of 15 amino acids. V lost 2 bases and J lost 5; bases outside the gene matches: 7. Written as DNA, the CDR3 is TGTGCCAGCAGCTTAGCGGGAGGAAGACTGGAGACCCAGTACTTC. Residues: CASSLAGGRLETQYF.

The CDR3 DNA reads TGTGCCAGCAGCTTAGCGGGGTTTCAGACTAGCGGGGGGGAAGAGACCCAGTACTTC. Translating it yields CASSLAGFQTSGGEETQYF. The chain employs TRBV7-8 and TRBJ2-5; the match to TRBD2 covers 14 bases. CDR3 size: 19 residues. V lost 0 bases to trimming and J lost 3 bases; unmatched junction nucleotides: 9. CDR1 SGHVS and CDR2 FQNEAQ come from the germline V gene.

The chain has TRBV28 and TRBJ2-1; 8 nucleotides line up with TRBD1. The CDR3 contains 15 residues. Germline CDR1 reads MDHEN; CDR2 reads SYDVKM. With 8 bases clipped from V and 4 bases from J, the junction kept 10 bases outside the gene matches. In DNA form, the CDR3 reads TGTGCCAGCCCCCCAGACAGGGGCTATTACAATGAGCAGTTCTTC. It translates to CASPPDRGYYNEQFF.

This chain uses TRBV2 with TRBJ1-2, with no clear D. The V gene's germline CDR1 is SNHLY and CDR2 FYNNEI. V lost 10 bases to trimming and J lost 3 bases, with 27 bases between them. The CDR3 extends over 17 amino acids. CDR3 DNA sequence: TGTGCCATAACTCCTAGGGCTTTTTGGGGAGAGGACTATGGCTACACCTTC. Protein sequence: CAITPRAFWGEDYGYTF.

V usage is TRBV10-3 and J usage is TRBJ2-2, with 8 nucleotides matching TRBD2. CDR1 and CDR2 (germline): ENHRY, SYGVKD. This CDR3 has 14 amino acids. Losses at the gene ends were 10 bases for V and 0 bases for J; bases not matched to a gene: 4. CDR3 in amino acids: CATLSGTNTGELFF. The CDR3, as DNA: TGTGCCACCCTTAGCGGGACGAACACCGGGGAGCTGTTTTTT.

This chain uses TRBV21-1 with TRBJ2-7; the table assigns TRBD2, which was not confirmed against the DNA. TRBV21-1 is shown as a pseudogene. CDR3 length: 18 amino acids. The CDR3 region has the DNA TGTGCCAGCAGCAAAGAGGGGTACAGACTAGCGTTGGGCTACGAGCAGTACTTC. This encodes CASSKEGYRLALGYEQYF.

This chain links TRBV11-3 with TRBJ2-7; D possibly corresponds to TRBD2 (5 bases). The CDR3 covers 14 residues. CDR1 is SGHNT, CDR2 YENEEA, per germline. Trimming removed 6 bases from V and 3 bases from J, with 15 bases in between. This CDR3 is CASSSWTSRYEQYF. CDR3 DNA: TGTGCCAGCAGTTCCTGGACTTCCCGCTACGAGCAGTACTTC. Together with reference TRBV11-3 and TRBJ2-7, the CDR3 gives the full variable domain: EAGVVQSPRYKIIEKKQPVAFWCNPISGHNTLYWYLQNLGQGPELLIRYENEEAVDDSQLPKDRFSAERLKGVDSTLKIQPAELGDSAVYLCASSSWTSRYEQYFGPGTRLTVT.

This rearrangement joins TRBV19 to TRBJ1-6, with D maybe TRBD1 (6 bases). Trimming cost V 6 bases and J 6 bases, with 15 bases left between them. CDR1 LNHDA and CDR2 SQIVND come from the germline V gene (reference sequence). The CDR3 is 15 amino acids. This CDR3 reads CASSVGTGTNSPLHF. CDR3 coding DNA: TGTGCCAGTAGCGTTGGAACAGGGACTAATTCACCCCTCCACTTT.